This TCR beta chain was recorded in a study of T cell repertoires in cytomegalovirus infection (dated by TCRdb to between 2018 and 2020). Some background on the complete study: Donor HLA type was relevant to the analysis, because carriage of CMV infection together with the matching HLA type was indicated by public TCR beta signatures. General study outcomes and caveats: In the ex vivo response, HLA-C-restricted CMV-specific TCR beta clonotypes were dominant, and in two of eight donors the single most frequent clonotype came from this HLA-C-restricted group. Cumulative frequency of public TCR beta family members discriminated carriers of CMV infection plus the relevant HLA type in this cohort and an independent approximately 400-donor cohort.

About this clonotype itself: Its antigen remains unidentified. Nothing much larger sits one base from this clone, and base qualities are not available.

The germline V gene (reference sequence) provides CDR1 MNHEY and CDR2 SMNVEV. The CDR3 starts with the cysteine, ends with the phenylalanine, and has 15 residues. Only CDR3 DNA is held: 45 bases, read in frame from base 1. Clipping removes 3 bases from V and 2 bases from J, with 4 as the unmatched junction base count. The instrument was an Illumina HiSeq 1500. TCRdb ran its own pipeline on the public reads, namely fastp trimming at Q25 and MiXCR clone calling, and kept in-frame beta chains. Rows merge per CDR3 protein into single entries with the most common DNA and genes. For this sample there are around 330,000 distinct CDR3 sequences; 15% to 20% appear just once. Around 13% of the sample rests with the top ten.

Recombination joined TRBV27 with TRBJ2-3, and TRBD1 matches 8 of the central bases. Source material: PBMCs. This TCR was sampled from a human donor in good health (CMV status not recorded). Some clones in this sample may be carry-over from other donors' samples. The DNA sequence reads TGTGCCAGCAGTTTGAGACAGGGGCTCACAGATACGCAGTATTTT. It encodes CASSLRQGLTDTQYF.